This T cell receptor beta chain was sequenced in a study of blood T cell repertoires in COVID-19. The overall study: Spain, Italy and the United States supplied samples that represented acute and convalescent COVID-19. Sources were T cells, B-cell-depleted T cells, or PBMCs; the material itself was cDNA or gDNA.

As concerns this clone: In the same sample, other DNA sequences code for this CDR3.

Per the authors' pipeline: Using reference gene primer amplification, nucleated cell counts were estimated. Clones were sequenced by immunoSEQ multiplex PCR, and TCRdb holds only the in-frame ones, with some missing. V, J and clone size were drawn from that table, and D and trimming were deduced from the DNA. There are 150,000 to 200,000 clones in the sample; approximately 87% occur only once, and 20% lies in the top ten. The CDR3 runs 14 residues. The germline V gene encodes CDR1 MNHEY and CDR2 SMNVEV (reference sequence). V lost 3 bases to trimming and J lost 2 bases; unmatched junction nucleotides: 4.

The sequenced sample consisted of peripheral blood. The J gene is TRBJ2-7, the V gene TRBV27, with TRBD2 matching over 7 bases. This clonotype was sampled from an older man with active or convalescent COVID-19. This CDR3 reads CASSLREGPYEQYF. CDR3 nucleotides: TGTGCCAGCAGTTTGAGGGAGGGCCCCTACGAGCAGTACTTC.